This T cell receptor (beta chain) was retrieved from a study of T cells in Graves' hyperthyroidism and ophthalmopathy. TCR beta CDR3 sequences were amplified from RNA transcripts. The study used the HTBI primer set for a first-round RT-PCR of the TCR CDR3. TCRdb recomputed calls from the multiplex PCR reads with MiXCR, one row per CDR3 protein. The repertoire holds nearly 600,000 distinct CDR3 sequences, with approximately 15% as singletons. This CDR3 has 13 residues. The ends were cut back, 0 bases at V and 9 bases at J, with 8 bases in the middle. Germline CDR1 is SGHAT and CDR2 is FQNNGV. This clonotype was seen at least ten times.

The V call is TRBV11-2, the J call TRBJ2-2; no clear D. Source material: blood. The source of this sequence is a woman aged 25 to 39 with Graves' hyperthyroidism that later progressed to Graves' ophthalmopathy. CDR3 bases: TGTGCCAGCAGCTTAGATCTGGGGAGGGAGCTGTTTTTT. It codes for CASSLDLGRELFF.